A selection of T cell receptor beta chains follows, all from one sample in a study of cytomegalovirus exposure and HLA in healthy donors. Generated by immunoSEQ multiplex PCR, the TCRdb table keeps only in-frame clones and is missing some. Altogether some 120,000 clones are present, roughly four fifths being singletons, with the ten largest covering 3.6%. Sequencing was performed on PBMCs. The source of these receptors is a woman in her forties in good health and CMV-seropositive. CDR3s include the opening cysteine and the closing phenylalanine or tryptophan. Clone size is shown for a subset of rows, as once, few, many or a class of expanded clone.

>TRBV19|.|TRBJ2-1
CASSSLAGEQFF
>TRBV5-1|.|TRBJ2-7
CASSPQGDYEQYF
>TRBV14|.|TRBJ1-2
CASSQDPRTGAAGYTF
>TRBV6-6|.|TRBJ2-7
CASSPGLARYEQYF
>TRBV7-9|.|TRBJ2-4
CASRAPAKNIQYF
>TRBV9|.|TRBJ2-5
CASSVGQQETQYF
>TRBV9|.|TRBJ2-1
CASSASSGRRDYNEQFF
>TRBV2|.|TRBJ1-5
CASSGDSYSQHF
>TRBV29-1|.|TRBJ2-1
CSVERLAGGLEQFF
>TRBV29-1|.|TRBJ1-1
CSVKQGTEAFF
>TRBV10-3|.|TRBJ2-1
CAISWTSGDNEQFF
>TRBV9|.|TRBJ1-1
CASSSRTGTPEAFF
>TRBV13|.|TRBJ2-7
CASSPGLAVSYEQYF
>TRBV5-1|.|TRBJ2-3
CASSPGLATDTQYF
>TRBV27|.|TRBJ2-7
CASSGTTKYEQYF
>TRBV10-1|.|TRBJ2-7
CASSDDLGQGFYEQYF
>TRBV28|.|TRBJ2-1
CASSLLTSSGDEQFF
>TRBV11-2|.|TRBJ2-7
CASSLGTGWEQYF
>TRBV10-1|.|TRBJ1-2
CASSEFSHYGYTF
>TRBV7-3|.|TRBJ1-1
CASRIHFLGAQATEAFF
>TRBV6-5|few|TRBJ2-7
CASSYFGTSYEQYF
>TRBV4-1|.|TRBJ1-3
CASSQDLKGAQGNTIYF
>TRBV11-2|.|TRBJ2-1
CASSLVANSFYNEQFF
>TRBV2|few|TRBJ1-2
CASSVSGGYTF
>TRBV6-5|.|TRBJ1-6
CASTAGQGGSPLHF
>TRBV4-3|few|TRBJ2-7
CASSQGSGSSYEQYF
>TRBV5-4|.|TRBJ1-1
CASSLAGPNTEAFF
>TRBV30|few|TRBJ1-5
CAWGQSNSNQPQHF
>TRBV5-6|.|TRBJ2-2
CASSRGTSNTGELFF